These 5 T cell receptor beta chains came from one sample sequenced in a study of PD-L1 blockade in urothelial cancer. Time point here: peripheral blood 6 weeks after treatment start. The protocol was immunoSEQ multiplex PCR, while the TCRdb copy is restricted to in-frame clones and leaves out a portion. The sample consists of some 120,000 clones, around 86% of them appearing once. The input for sequencing was PBMCs, taken around atezolizumab (anti-PD-L1) treatment. The receptors stem from a man aged 45-65 years with urothelial cancer.

The chain has TRBV19 and TRBJ2-7; 7 bases are a match to TRBD1. After removal of 2 bases from V and 2 bases from J, the junction contained 3 bases not matched to a gene. Per germline, CDR1 LNHDA and CDR2 SQIVND (reference sequence). The CDR3 extends over 14 amino acids. The CDR3 nucleotides are TGTGCCAGTAGTATAAGACAGGGAACCTACGAGCAGTACTTC. Protein: CASSIRQGTYEQYF.

The DNA for the CDR3 is TGTGCCAGCAGGACACCGAACACTGAAGCTTTCTTT. Protein sequence: CASRTPNTEAFF. The chain has TRBV6-5 and TRBJ1-1; D is undetermined. The CDR3 length is 12 residues. Trimming left V 6 bases short and J 1 base short, with 6 bases between. Germline lookup yields CDR1 MNHEY and CDR2 SVGAGI.

This clone was counted between two and nine times. The chain couples TRBV27 to TRBJ2-7, with 8 bases lining up with TRBD1. There are 14 residues in the CDR3. The V and J ends lost 6 bases and 5 bases, in that order; junction bases with no gene match: 9. Germline lookup yields CDR1 MNHEY and CDR2 SMNVEV (reference sequence). CDR3 sequence reads: CASRADRVSHEQYF. The CDR3 bases are TGTGCCAGCAGAGCGGACAGGGTTTCCCACGAGCAGTACTTC.

V and J are TRBV9 and TRBJ2-5; 9 nucleotides line up with TRBD2. Germline V CDR1 and CDR2: SGDLS, YYNGEE. CDR3 size: 14 residues. The V gene end was trimmed by 0 bases and the J gene end by 7 bases; junction bases not matched to a gene: 4. CDR3 sequence: CASSVDLAGTTQYF. CDR3 bases: TGTGCCAGCAGCGTAGATCTAGCGGGGACGACCCAGTACTTC.

The chain is built from TRBV19 and TRBJ2-5; D remains ambiguous. V was shortened by 7 bases and J by 1 base, with 10 bases between the two germline ends. Germline V gene data show CDR1 as LNHDA and CDR2 as SQIVND (reference sequence). The CDR3 runs 13 residues. DNA for the CDR3: TGTGCCAGTATGGCGGTAAGCCAAGAGACCCAGTACTTC. This codes for CASMAVSQETQYF.